This is a list of T cell receptor beta chains from one sample in a study of cytomegalovirus exposure and HLA in healthy donors. Measured with immunoSEQ multiplex PCR; TCRdb has only the in-frame clones, and not every one. The sample records some 200,000 clones, 75% to 85% being singletons. The sample taken for sequencing was PBMCs. The source of these receptors is a girl aged 10 to 17 in good health and CMV-seronegative. Each CDR3 is given with its conserved first and last residue. A D gene is named only where the DNA matches it firmly. Part of the rows lack a size; the others show once, few, many or a class for expanded clones.

v_call	clone_size	d_call	j_call	cdr3_nt	cdr3_aa
TRBV5-1	NA	NA	TRBJ2-1	TGCGCCAGCAGCTTAGGACAGAGCTACAATGAGCAGTTCTTC	CASSLGQSYNEQFF
TRBV28	NA	NA	TRBJ2-3	TGTGCCAGCAGTTTAGGGCCAGCTCAGGGGACCCCTTACACAGATACGCAGTATTTT	CASSLGPAQGTPYTDTQYF
TRBV6-1	NA	NA	TRBJ1-2	TGTGCCAGCAATAGACAGATTTTAAACTATGGCTACACCTTC	CASNRQILNYGYTF
TRBV29-1	NA	TRBD1	TRBJ1-1	TGCAGCGTTGTCAGGGGGGACACTGAAGCTTTCTTT	CSVVRGDTEAFF
TRBV9	few	TRBD2	TRBJ2-1	TGTGCCAGCAGCGTATACCTAGCGGGGGGGGGTGAGCAGTTCTTC	CASSVYLAGGGEQFF
TRBV7-2	NA	TRBD2	TRBJ2-2	TGTGCCAGCAGCTCCGTGGCTAGCGGGGGCGGCGCGACCGGGGAGCTGTTTTTT	CASSSVASGGGATGELFF
TRBV27	NA	NA	TRBJ2-3	TGTGCCAGCAGTTTCAGGCGCACAGATACGCAGTATTTT	CASSFRRTDTQYF
TRBV5-4	NA	TRBD2	TRBJ2-7	TGTGCCAGCAGCTTACTAGCGGGCGAGCAGTACTTC	CASSLLAGEQYF
TRBV2	NA	TRBD1	TRBJ1-3	TGTGCCAGCAGTGAAGACAGGGGTGTGAACACCATATATTTT	CASSEDRGVNTIYF
TRBV6-6	few	NA	TRBJ1-1	TGTGCCAGCAGTTACTCGGAGACAGGAGAAGCTTTCTTT	CASSYSETGEAFF
TRBV11-2	NA	NA	TRBJ1-1	TGTGCCAGCAGCTTAAACCCCAGAAACACTGAAGCTTTCTTT	CASSLNPRNTEAFF
TRBV6-6	NA	NA	TRBJ1-5	TGTGCCAGCAGTTACGGGGGGACTAGCAATCAGCCCCAGCATTTT	CASSYGGTSNQPQHF
TRBV5-8	NA	NA	TRBJ2-7	TGTGCCAGCAGCTTAAATACTGGGGGACTTAACACAGTTGAGCAGTACTTC	CASSLNTGGLNTVEQYF
TRBV5-5	NA	NA	TRBJ1-5	TGTGCCAGCAGCTTTACAGACGAGCAGCCCCAGCATTTT	CASSFTDEQPQHF
TRBV29-1	NA	TRBD2	TRBJ2-3	TGCAGCGCTTCCCAGGGAGCGGGAGTATGGGCAGATACGCAGTATTTT	CSASQGAGVWADTQYF
TRBV6-5	few	NA	TRBJ1-4	TGTGCCAGCAGTAGGGGTTATGCAACTAATGAAAAACTGTTTTTT	CASSRGYATNEKLFF
TRBV2	NA	NA	TRBJ2-5	TGTGCCAGCAGTGATCTACAAGAGACCCAGTACTTC	CASSDLQETQYF
TRBV6-5	NA	TRBD1	TRBJ1-2	TGTGCCAGCGGATCTTGGGCGACAGGGGCGGACGGCTACACCTTC	CASGSWATGADGYTF
TRBV7-2	NA	NA	TRBJ1-2	TGTGCCAGCAGCTCTGGGCGGACAGCTAACTATGGCTACACCTTC	CASSSGRTANYGYTF
TRBV7-2	once	NA	TRBJ1-1	TGTGCCAGCAGCTTTCAAGGGGTAAGGAACACTGAAGCTTTCTTT	CASSFQGVRNTEAFF
TRBV5-8	NA	NA	TRBJ1-2	TGTGCCAGCAGCCGATTCACAGGGAGTTATGGCTACACCTTC	CASSRFTGSYGYTF
TRBV5-4	NA	NA	TRBJ1-2	TGTGCCAGCCACCGGACAGCGCAAGGTTATGGCTACACCTTC	CASHRTAQGYGYTF
TRBV5-8	NA	TRBD1	TRBJ1-3	TGTGCCAGCAGCTATGGAACCGGGACAGCTGGAAACACCATATATTTT	CASSYGTGTAGNTIYF
TRBV7-9	NA	TRBD2	TRBJ2-3	TGTGCCAGCAGCGTTAGCGGGGGGGCCGGTGATACGCAGTATTTT	CASSVSGGAGDTQYF
TRBV28	NA	NA	TRBJ2-1	TGTGCCAGCACCCAGGTACAAGGTGAGCAGTTCTTC	CASTQVQGEQFF